This T cell receptor (beta chain) was identified during a study of shared clonotypes between healthy human individuals. At the level of the study: With ages of 18 to 49, the donors were two women and a few men.

CD45RO-negative CD8 cells positively selected for CCR7 made up the naive population, which excluded terminally differentiated effector memory CD45RA+ cells. Per germline, CDR1 LGHNA and CDR2 YNFKEQ. CDR3 length equals 18 residues. J gave up 4 bases and V 0 bases, and 15 bases lay outside the gene matches. Replicate sorted-subset PCRs were loaded with 150 to 250 ng DNA, tens of thousands of T cell genomes. Only in-frame clones appear in the TCRdb table, and some are missing; sequencing was by immunoSEQ multiplex PCR. The sample shows about 2.2 million clones, about 93% of them seen only once. V gene TRBV4-2 combines with J gene TRBJ2-7; 7 bases are shared with TRBD2. The receptor comes from a man aged 18 to 29 in good health. Some clones in this sample may be carry-over from other donors' samples. The sequenced material came from naive CD8+ T cells from PBMCs. This chain's CDR3 is CASSQDHGGLGGRYEQYF. The DNA for the CDR3 is TGTGCCAGCAGCCAAGATCACGGAGGACTGGGAGGGAGGTACGAGCAGTACTTC.